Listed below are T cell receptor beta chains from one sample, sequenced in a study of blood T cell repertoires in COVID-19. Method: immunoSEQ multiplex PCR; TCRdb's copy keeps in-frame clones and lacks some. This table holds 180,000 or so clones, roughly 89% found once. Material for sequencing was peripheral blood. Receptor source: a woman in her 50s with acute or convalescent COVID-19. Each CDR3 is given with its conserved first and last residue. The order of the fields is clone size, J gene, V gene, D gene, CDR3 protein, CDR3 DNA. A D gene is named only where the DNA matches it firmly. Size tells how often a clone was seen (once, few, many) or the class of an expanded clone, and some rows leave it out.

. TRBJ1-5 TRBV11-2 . CASSLGAHQPQHF TGTGCCAGCAGCTTGGGGGCCCACCAGCCCCAGCATTTT
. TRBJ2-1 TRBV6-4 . CASSVGGISNEQFF TGTGCCAGCAGTGTCGGCGGGATCAGCAATGAGCAGTTCTTC
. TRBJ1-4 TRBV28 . CASSVIPEKLFF TGTGCCAGCAGTGTCATTCCAGAAAAACTGTTTTTT
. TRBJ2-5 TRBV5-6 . CASSLSGSQETQYF TGTGCCAGCAGCTTGTCCGGTTCCCAAGAGACCCAGTACTTC
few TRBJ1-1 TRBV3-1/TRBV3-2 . CASSQDWEVDRGIPGGTEAFF TGTGCCAGCAGCCAAGATTGGGAAGTCGATCGCGGAATCCCCGGGGGCACTGAAGCTTTCTTT
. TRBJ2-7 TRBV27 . CASSFLPRQFSYEQYF TGTGCCAGCAGTTTCCTACCTAGACAGTTCTCCTACGAGCAGTACTTC
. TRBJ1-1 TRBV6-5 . CASSITGSQPEAFF TGTGCCAGCAGCATAACAGGGAGTCAGCCTGAAGCTTTCTTT
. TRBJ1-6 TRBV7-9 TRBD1 CASSLGQGAASPLHF TGTGCCAGCAGCTTAGGGCAGGGGGCGGCTTCACCCCTCCACTTT
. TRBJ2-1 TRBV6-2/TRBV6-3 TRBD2 CASSYSILANSYNEQFF TGTGCCAGCAGTTACTCAATACTAGCGAACTCCTACAATGAGCAGTTCTTC
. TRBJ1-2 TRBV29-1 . CSVDRVDYGYTF TGCAGCGTTGACAGGGTCGACTATGGCTACACCTTC
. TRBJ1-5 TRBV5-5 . CASSLEGALGQPQHF TGTGCCAGCAGCTTGGAAGGGGCGCTTGGTCAGCCCCAGCATTTT
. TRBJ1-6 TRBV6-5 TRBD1 CASRGRGSYNSPLHF TGTGCCTCCCGGGGCAGGGGGTCCTATAATTCACCCCTCCACTTT
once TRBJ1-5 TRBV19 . CASRADGTHSNQPQHF TGTGCCAGTAGAGCAGATGGGACACATAGCAATCAGCCCCAGCATTTT
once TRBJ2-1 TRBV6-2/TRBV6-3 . CASSYSLRASYNEQFF TGTGCCAGCAGTTACTCCCTCAGGGCTTCCTACAATGAGCAGTTCTTC
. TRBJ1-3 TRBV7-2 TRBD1 CASSIGQGGNTIYF TGTGCCAGCAGCATCGGACAGGGCGGAAACACCATATATTTT
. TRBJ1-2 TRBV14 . CASSLLSTGGIYGYTF TGTGCCAGCAGCCTCCTCAGCACGGGGGGGATCTATGGCTACACCTTC
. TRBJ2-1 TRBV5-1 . CASSFRDEQFF TGCGCCAGCAGCTTCAGGGATGAGCAGTTCTTC
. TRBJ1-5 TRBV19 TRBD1 CASSNRKGQRSNQPQHF TGTGCCAGTAGTAATAGGAAGGGACAGAGGAGCAATCAGCCCCAGCATTTT
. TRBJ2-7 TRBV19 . CASSSGQSLSYEQYF TGTGCCAGTAGTTCAGGACAGTCCCTCTCCTACGAGCAGTACTTC
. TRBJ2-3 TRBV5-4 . CASSSVGLAVDTQYF TGTGCCAGCAGCTCCGTTGGCCTTGCTGTAGATACGCAGTATTTT
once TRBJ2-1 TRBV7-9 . CASSLTGYPEQFF TGTGCCAGCAGCTTAACAGGGTATCCTGAGCAGTTCTTC
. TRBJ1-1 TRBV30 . CAWRYREDTEAFF TGTGCCTGGAGGTACAGGGAAGACACTGAAGCTTTCTTT
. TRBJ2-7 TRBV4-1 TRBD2 CASSQGTGGTYEQYF TGCGCCAGCAGCCAAGGGACGGGAGGGACCTACGAGCAGTACTTC
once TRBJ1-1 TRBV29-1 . CSAVYGMWNTEAFF TGCAGCGCTGTCTACGGGATGTGGAACACTGAAGCTTTCTTT
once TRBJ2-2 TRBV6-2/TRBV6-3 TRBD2 CASSWSSGLGVTGELFF TGTGCCAGCAGTTGGTCTAGCGGACTTGGGGTCACCGGGGAGCTGTTTTTT
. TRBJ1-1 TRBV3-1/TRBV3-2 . CASSRNRGDTLNTEAFF TGTGCCAGCAGCCGAAATCGAGGGGACACATTGAACACTGAAGCTTTCTTT
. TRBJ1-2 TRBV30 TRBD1 CAWRRQGYGYTF TGTGCCTGGAGGCGACAGGGCTATGGCTACACCTTC
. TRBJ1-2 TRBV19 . CASTTTGVYYGYTF TGTGCCAGTACCACAACGGGGGTTTATTATGGCTACACCTTC
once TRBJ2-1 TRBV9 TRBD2 CASSFPPAGELGEQFF TGTGCCAGCAGCTTCCCCCCAGCGGGAGAATTAGGTGAGCAGTTCTTC
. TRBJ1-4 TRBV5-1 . CASSGVGFTNEKLFF TGCGCCAGCAGCGGAGTCGGCTTCACTAATGAAAAACTGTTTTTT
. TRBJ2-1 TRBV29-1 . CSAEGGAGYNEQFF TGCAGCGCCGAAGGGGGGGCAGGATACAATGAGCAGTTCTTC
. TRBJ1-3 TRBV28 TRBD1 CASSSGQPGSGNTIYF TGTGCCAGCAGTTCGGGACAGCCTGGTTCTGGAAACACCATATATTTT